This passage covers 4 T cell receptor beta chains from one sample sequenced in a study of regulatory T cells in long-lasting Graves disease. Time point: newly diagnosed GD, antithyroid drugs for less than 3 months. Isolated PBMC RNA provided the starting material for the TCR library. Through Arm-PCR of CDR3 regions and iRepertoire HTBI primers, TCR beta libraries were built. A single record per CDR3 protein comes from TCRdb applying MiXCR to the multiplex PCR reads. The sample holds around 450,000 distinct CDR3 sequences; approximately 15% are singletons and the top ten take 16%. The same sample was also studied in work on T cells in Graves' hyperthyroidism and ophthalmopathy.

This specimen consisted of peripheral blood mononuclear cells (PBMCs), obtained at new diagnosis, from a patient treated with antithyroid drugs. The receptors stem from a woman aged 30 to 39 with Graves disease.

Comment on this clonotype: A read error is possible here, since a much larger clone lies one base away. The chain couples TRBV4-1 to TRBJ1-2; 7 nucleotides align to TRBD1. Germline CDR1 MGHRA, CDR2 YSYEKL. J lost 4 bases, V lost 3 bases, and 8 bases had no gene match. This CDR3 spans 15 amino acids. DNA for the CDR3: TGCGCCAGCAGCCAGATGGACAGGATGGCCTATGGCTACACCTTC. Translation gives CASSQMDRMAYGYTF.

V and J are TRBV6-1 and TRBJ1-4; TRBD1 might be the D (5 bases). Germline CDR1 reads MNHNS; CDR2 reads SASEGT. V was trimmed by 4 bases and J by 8 bases, leaving 17 bases between them. The CDR3 runs to 15 residues. The CDR3 protein is CASSGRDRPQEKLFF. The CDR3 DNA follows: TGTGCCAGCAGTGGTCGGGACCGTCCTCAGGAAAAACTGTTTTTT.

In its sample, this clonotype was seen a few times. Written as DNA, the CDR3 is TGTGCCACCAGCAGTAATTTACGACAGGGGCACAATGAGCAGTTCTTC. Its protein is CATSSNLRQGHNEQFF. The chain carries TRBV15 and TRBJ2-1; 8 bases line up with TRBD1. Trimming at V came to 3 bases and at J to 5 bases, leaving 9 bases not matched to a gene. The germline gives CDR1 LNHNV, CDR2 YYDKDF (reference sequence). The CDR3 runs to 16 residues.

CDR3: CATSSADRVGTEAFF. The CDR3 nucleotides read TGTGCCACCAGCAGCGCGGACAGGGTGGGGACTGAAGCTTTCTTT. V usage is TRBV15 and J usage is TRBJ1-1; 8 nucleotides align to TRBD1. With 3 bases clipped from V and 5 bases from J, the junction kept 8 bases outside the gene matches. Germline-derived CDR1 and CDR2 are LNHNV and YYDKDF (reference sequence). CDR3 length: 15 amino acids.